The rows below give T cell receptor beta chains drawn from one sample of a study of blood T cell repertoires in COVID-19. Data came from immunoSEQ multiplex PCR; TCRdb stores just in-frame clones and leaves some out. The table includes some 190,000 clones, 70% to 90% detected once. Sequences were obtained from peripheral blood. The receptors here all came from a human donor with active or convalescent COVID-19. The donor label of this sample is uncertain. The CDR3 runs from the conserved cysteine through the conserved F or W. A D gene is named only where the DNA matches it firmly. Size tells how often a clone was seen (once, few, many) or the class of an expanded clone, and some rows leave it out.

J gene: TRBJ2-7; D gene: TRBD1; V gene: TRBV24-1; clone size: NA; CDR3 DNA: TGTGCCACCAGTGACCGACAGGGGACCACCGAAGAGCAGTACTTC; CDR3 protein: CATSDRQGTTEEQYF
J gene: TRBJ2-3; D gene: TRBD2; V gene: TRBV6-4; clone size: once; CDR3 DNA: TGTGCCAGCAGTGTTCAGCGGGGGGCAGATACGCAGTATTTT; CDR3 protein: CASSVQRGADTQYF
J gene: TRBJ1-2; D gene: TRBD1; V gene: TRBV19; clone size: once; CDR3 DNA: TGTGCCAGTTATAGACAGGGTTCGGGCTATGGCTACACCTTC; CDR3 protein: CASYRQGSGYGYTF
J gene: TRBJ1-1; D gene: TRBD1; V gene: TRBV5-1; clone size: NA; CDR3 DNA: TGCGCCAGCAGCTTAGGACAGGGGAATCAGAATAGTTACACTGAAGCTTTCTTT; CDR3 protein: CASSLGQGNQNSYTEAFF
J gene: TRBJ2-1; D gene: TRBD1; V gene: TRBV27; clone size: NA; CDR3 DNA: TGTGCCAGCAGTCCGGACAGGGTCTTTACTGAGCAGTTCTTC; CDR3 protein: CASSPDRVFTEQFF
J gene: TRBJ1-2; D gene: TRBD1; V gene: TRBV4-3; clone size: NA; CDR3 DNA: TGCGCCAGCAGCCAAGATAACAGGGGGCTAGCTAACTATGGCTACACCTTC; CDR3 protein: CASSQDNRGLANYGYTF
J gene: TRBJ2-1; D gene: TRBD2; V gene: TRBV2; clone size: once; CDR3 DNA: TGTGCCAGCAGTGCGCAAGCGGGAGGGTCCTTGAATGAGCAGTTCTTC; CDR3 protein: CASSAQAGGSLNEQFF
J gene: TRBJ1-1; D gene: NA; V gene: TRBV16; clone size: NA; CDR3 DNA: TGTGCCAGCAGCCGACAAACAGGACGGGGGCGGGGGGACACTGAAGCTTTCTTT; CDR3 protein: CASSRQTGRGRGDTEAFF
J gene: TRBJ1-2; D gene: NA; V gene: TRBV2; clone size: NA; CDR3 DNA: TGTGCCAGCAGGGGGCCTATGTGGTACGGTAACTATGGCTACACCTTC; CDR3 protein: CASRGPMWYGNYGYTF
J gene: TRBJ2-1; D gene: NA; V gene: TRBV20-1; clone size: NA; CDR3 DNA: TGCAGTGCTAGTATACTAGAGGTATCCTACAATGAGCAGTTCTTC; CDR3 protein: CSASILEVSYNEQFF
J gene: TRBJ2-1; D gene: TRBD2; V gene: TRBV29-1; clone size: NA; CDR3 DNA: TGCAGCGCGACTAGCGGGGGGAGTAATGAGCAGTTCTTC; CDR3 protein: CSATSGGSNEQFF
J gene: TRBJ2-3; D gene: NA; V gene: TRBV20-1; clone size: NA; CDR3 DNA: TGCAGTGCTAGTGATGACGGTAGGAGGGGACCCACAGATACGCAGTATTTT; CDR3 protein: CSASDDGRRGPTDTQYF
J gene: TRBJ1-2; D gene: TRBD1; V gene: TRBV27; clone size: NA; CDR3 DNA: TGTGCCAGCAGTTCAATAGGGGGGACAGGGGTTAACTATGGCTACACCTTC; CDR3 protein: CASSSIGGTGVNYGYTF
J gene: TRBJ2-7; D gene: TRBD2; V gene: TRBV18; clone size: once; CDR3 DNA: TGTGCCAGCTCACCGTCTGGAGCGGGAGGTTCCTACGAGCAGTACTTC; CDR3 protein: CASSPSGAGGSYEQYF
J gene: TRBJ2-5; D gene: NA; V gene: TRBV3-1/TRBV3-2; clone size: NA; CDR3 DNA: TGTGCCAGCAGCCCCCCTGGAGGGATGGAGACCCAGTACTTC; CDR3 protein: CASSPPGGMETQYF
J gene: TRBJ2-1; D gene: TRBD2; V gene: TRBV4-3; clone size: once; CDR3 DNA: TGCGCCAGCAGCCAAGATAATGAGCGGGGGTACTACAATGAGCAGTTCTTC; CDR3 protein: CASSQDNERGYYNEQFF
J gene: TRBJ2-1; D gene: TRBD2; V gene: TRBV4-1; clone size: NA; CDR3 DNA: TGCGCCAGCAGCCAGGCGAGCGGGGGGTCCTACAATGAGCAGTTCTTC; CDR3 protein: CASSQASGGSYNEQFF
J gene: TRBJ1-5; D gene: NA; V gene: TRBV5-1; clone size: NA; CDR3 DNA: TGCGCCAGCAGTTTGACAGCTAATCAGCCCCAGCATTTT; CDR3 protein: CASSLTANQPQHF
J gene: TRBJ2-7; D gene: TRBD1; V gene: TRBV5-1; clone size: NA; CDR3 DNA: TGCGCCAGCAGCCTCCTCGGGACAGGACCCTACGAGCAGTACTTC; CDR3 protein: CASSLLGTGPYEQYF
J gene: TRBJ1-5; D gene: NA; V gene: TRBV5-4; clone size: NA; CDR3 DNA: TGTGCCAGCAGCTTACCAGGGACACACCACCAGGTTCGAAAACAGCCCCAGCATTTT; CDR3 protein: CASSLPGTHHQVRKQPQHF
J gene: TRBJ1-5; D gene: NA; V gene: TRBV28; clone size: NA; CDR3 DNA: TGTGCCAGCAGCTCCAGACGGGAGGGATATCAGCCCCAGCATTTT; CDR3 protein: CASSSRREGYQPQHF
J gene: TRBJ2-5; D gene: NA; V gene: TRBV3-1/TRBV3-2; clone size: NA; CDR3 DNA: TGTGCCAGCAGCCAAGGGCGGGAGACCCAGTACTTC; CDR3 protein: CASSQGRETQYF
J gene: TRBJ2-2; D gene: TRBD1; V gene: TRBV29-1; clone size: NA; CDR3 DNA: TGCAGCGTTGGCCGGGGGACAGGGGAGTTGGGGGAGCTGTTTTTT; CDR3 protein: CSVGRGTGELGELFF
J gene: TRBJ2-3; D gene: TRBD1; V gene: TRBV28; clone size: NA; CDR3 DNA: TGTGCCAGCAGTTTATTGGAGGGACAGGGCCGAGATACGCAGTATTTT; CDR3 protein: CASSLLEGQGRDTQYF
J gene: TRBJ1-1; D gene: TRBD1; V gene: TRBV18; clone size: NA; CDR3 DNA: TGTGCCAGCTCACCTAGGGGACAGTTGAACACTGAAGCTTTCTTT; CDR3 protein: CASSPRGQLNTEAFF
J gene: TRBJ2-7; D gene: TRBD1; V gene: TRBV7-7; clone size: NA; CDR3 DNA: TGTGCTAGCAGCAATTACTATACAGGGGACGTCGACGAGCAGTACTTC; CDR3 protein: CASSNYYTGDVDEQYF